These T cell receptor beta chains were read from a single sample in a study of Graves' ophthalmopathy and Graves' hyperthyroidism. One entry per CDR3 protein results from TCRdb running MiXCR on the multiplex PCR reads. The table lists around 600,000 distinct CDR3 sequences, about two fifths of them singletons, with about 3.3% in the top ten. The sequencing sample was made of peripheral blood. These receptors all stem from an adult man with Graves' ophthalmopathy. CDR3s include the opening cysteine and the closing phenylalanine or tryptophan. Fields, in order: clone size, V gene, D gene, J gene, CDR3 protein, CDR3 DNA. A D gene is named only where the DNA matches it firmly. Clone size is given for some rows only: seen once, a few or many times, or a class if the clone is expanded.

size: many; V: TRBV12-3/TRBV12-4; D: .; J: TRBJ2-5; CDR3: CASSYWVRETQYF; DNA: TGTGCCAGCAGTTACTGGGTCCGCGAGACCCAGTACTTC
size: .; V: TRBV25-1; D: TRBD1; J: TRBJ2-5; CDR3: CASSGGQFQETQYF; DNA: TGTGCCAGCTCTGGGGGACAGTTCCAAGAGACCCAGTACTTC
size: many; V: TRBV10-3; D: .; J: TRBJ1-1; CDR3: CAISDGIMNTEAFF; DNA: TGTGCCATCAGTGACGGGATTATGAACACTGAAGCTTTCTTT
size: .; V: TRBV5-4; D: TRBD2; J: TRBJ2-7; CDR3: CASSTGLAGSSYEQYF; DNA: TGTGCCAGCAGCACGGGACTAGCGGGGAGTTCCTACGAGCAGTACTTC
size: .; V: TRBV10-3; D: .; J: TRBJ1-2; CDR3: CAILDTDYGYTF; DNA: TGTGCCATCTTGGACACAGACTATGGCTACACCTTC
size: many; V: TRBV2; D: TRBD2; J: TRBJ2-7; CDR3: CASSDPHSGRSYEQYF; DNA: TGTGCCAGCAGTGACCCCCATTCCGGGAGGTCCTACGAGCAGTACTTC
size: few; V: TRBV10-3; D: TRBD1; J: TRBJ2-3; CDR3: CAISKLARTGGTDTQYF; DNA: TGTGCCATCAGCAAACTTGCTCGGACAGGAGGCACAGATACGCAGTATTTT
size: many; V: TRBV5-8; D: .; J: TRBJ1-6; CDR3: CASSLDWLNSPLHF; DNA: TGTGCCAGCAGCTTGGATTGGCTTAATTCACCCCTCCACTTT
size: many; V: TRBV10-3; D: .; J: TRBJ2-2; CDR3: CAISETGGGELFF; DNA: TGTGCCATCAGTGAAACGGGTGGCGGGGAGCTGTTTTTT
size: .; V: TRBV20-1; D: .; J: TRBJ1-5; CDR3: CSYSNRHQPQHF; DNA: TGCAGTTACTCGAACCGGCATCAGCCCCAGCATTTT
size: .; V: TRBV7-6; D: TRBD1; J: TRBJ1-6; CDR3: CASSLDRTGGLGSPLHF; DNA: TGTGCCAGCAGCTTGGATAGGACAGGAGGACTTGGGTCACCCCTCCACTTT
size: many; V: TRBV25-1; D: .; J: TRBJ1-4; CDR3: CASSDYRQSTNEKLFF; DNA: TGTGCCAGCAGTGACTACAGACAGTCAACTAATGAAAAACTGTTTTTT
size: once; V: TRBV11-2; D: .; J: TRBJ2-5; CDR3: CASSLGELGTLETQYF; DNA: TGTGCCAGCAGCTTAGGGGAATTGGGTACATTAGAGACCCAGTACTTC
size: .; V: TRBV29-1; D: TRBD1; J: TRBJ2-1; CDR3: CSYEATGGDYNEQFF; DNA: TGCAGCTACGAAGCGACAGGGGGGGATTACAATGAGCAGTTCTTC
size: many; V: TRBV7-2; D: TRBD1; J: TRBJ1-2; CDR3: CASSPHQGAGYTF; DNA: TGTGCCAGCAGCCCCCACCAGGGGGCTGGCTACACCTTC
size: many; V: TRBV20-1; D: .; J: TRBJ2-5; CDR3: CSARDSRQETQYF; DNA: TGCAGTGCTAGAGATTCTCGCCAAGAGACCCAGTACTTC
size: many; V: TRBV7-9; D: .; J: TRBJ2-7; CDR3: CASGLGGPSYEQYF; DNA: TGTGCCAGCGGCTTAGGGGGGCCGTCCTACGAGCAGTACTTC
size: .; V: TRBV29-1; D: TRBD1; J: TRBJ2-5; CDR3: CSVEPGTGYETQYF; DNA: TGCAGCGTTGAACCCGGGACAGGGTACGAGACCCAGTACTTC
size: many; V: TRBV12-3/TRBV12-4; D: .; J: TRBJ2-6; CDR3: CASRTWGGANVLTF; DNA: TGTGCCAGCAGGACCTGGGGGGGGGCCAACGTCCTGACTTTC
size: few; V: TRBV5-4; D: TRBD2; J: TRBJ2-7; CDR3: CASSVGTNNYEQYF; DNA: TGTGCCAGCAGCGTCGGGACTAACAACTACGAGCAGTACTTC
size: .; V: TRBV5-5; D: .; J: TRBJ1-5; CDR3: CASSLGGTQHF; DNA: TGTGCCAGCAGCTTGGGAGGGACCCAGCATTTT
size: .; V: TRBV29-1; D: TRBD1; J: TRBJ1-2; CDR3: CSVTDRPGHTF; DNA: TGCAGCGTGACGGACAGGCCCGGGCACACCTTC
size: few; V: TRBV27; D: .; J: TRBJ2-7; CDR3: CASSPTGAGYEQYF; DNA: TGTGCCAGCAGTCCGACGGGGGCAGGATACGAGCAGTACTTC
size: many; V: TRBV12-3/TRBV12-4; D: .; J: TRBJ1-1; CDR3: CASSRRAVEAFF; DNA: TGTGCCAGCAGCCGACGGGCCGTTGAAGCTTTCTTT
size: .; V: TRBV11-3; D: .; J: TRBJ2-7; CDR3: CASSHDFSYEQYF; DNA: TGTGCCAGCAGCCATGACTTCTCCTACGAGCAGTACTTT
size: .; V: TRBV25-1; D: .; J: TRBJ1-6; CDR3: CVSSENSSSPLHF; DNA: TGTGTCAGCAGTGAAAATAGCAGTTCACCCCTCCACTTT
size: many; V: TRBV4-1; D: TRBD1; J: TRBJ1-4; CDR3: CASSPDRMKLFF; DNA: TGCGCCAGCAGCCCGGACAGGATGAAGCTGTTTTTT
size: few; V: TRBV12-3/TRBV12-4; D: .; J: TRBJ2-7; CDR3: CASSLTGSLYEQYF; DNA: TGTGCCAGCAGTTTAACAGGGAGTCTTTACGAGCAGTACTTC
size: .; V: TRBV15; D: .; J: TRBJ1-1; CDR3: CATSSPGGGGGSTEAFF; DNA: TGTGCCACCAGCAGCCCAGGAGGAGGCGGGGGGTCCACTGAAGCTTTCTTT
size: .; V: TRBV25-1; D: .; J: TRBJ1-3; CDR3: CASSGGGFLTSGNTIYF; DNA: TGTGCCAGCAGTGGAGGGGGATTCCTAACCTCTGGAAACACCATATATTTT
size: .; V: TRBV19; D: TRBD1; J: TRBJ1-4; CDR3: CASRTGTANEKLFF; DNA: TGTGCCAGTAGGACCGGGACAGCTAATGAAAAACTGTTTTTT
size: once; V: TRBV10-3; D: TRBD1; J: TRBJ2-7; CDR3: CASSQDWDRGNEQYF; DNA: TGTGCCAGCAGCCAAGACTGGGACAGGGGGAACGAGCAGTACTTC
size: few; V: TRBV2; D: TRBD1; J: TRBJ1-2; CDR3: CASSHPTGDYGYTF; DNA: TGTGCCAGCAGTCACCCAACAGGGGACTATGGCTACACCTTC
size: .; V: TRBV9; D: TRBD1; J: TRBJ2-5; CDR3: CTIRPGGVETQYF; DNA: TGTACCATTCGCCCAGGGGGTGTGGAGACCCAGTACTTC
size: few; V: TRBV12-3/TRBV12-4; D: TRBD1; J: TRBJ2-7; CDR3: CASRDPGQGDYEQYF; DNA: TGTGCCAGCCGAGATCCGGGACAGGGAGACTACGAGCAGTACTTC
size: .; V: TRBV15; D: .; J: TRBJ2-6; CDR3: CAASRRWGNGEAF; DNA: TGTGCCGCCAGCAGAAGGTGGGGGAACGGTGAAGCTTTC
size: .; V: TRBV11-2; D: TRBD2; J: TRBJ2-5; CDR3: CASSSPGLALETQYF; DNA: TGTGCCAGCAGCTCTCCGGGACTAGCGCTGGAGACCCAGTACTTC
size: .; V: TRBV29-1; D: .; J: TRBJ2-6; CDR3: CSVEFRQGKDTEAF; DNA: TGCAGCGTTGAATTTAGGCAGGGGAAGGATACTGAAGCTTTC
size: .; V: TRBV3-1; D: .; J: TRBJ1-1; CDR3: CASREGGHMNTEAFF; DNA: TGTGCCAGCAGAGAAGGGGGGCACATGAACACTGAAGCTTTCTTT
size: many; V: TRBV2; D: TRBD2; J: TRBJ2-7; CDR3: CAGAGGRAYEQYF; DNA: TGTGCCGGTGCGGGGGGCCGCGCCTACGAGCAGTACTTC
size: once; V: TRBV25-1; D: TRBD1; J: TRBJ1-1; CDR3: CASSEADRVGTGFVF; DNA: TGTGCCAGCAGTGAAGCCGACAGGGTCGGGACAGGTTTTGTCTTT
size: .; V: TRBV7-2; D: .; J: TRBJ2-2; CDR3: CASSSWSTSVGELFF; DNA: TGTGCCAGCAGCTCCTGGTCCACTAGTGTCGGGGAGCTGTTTTTT
size: many; V: TRBV29-1; D: TRBD1; J: TRBJ2-7; CDR3: CSVASSGQGYEQYF; DNA: TGCAGCGTTGCTTCTTCGGGACAGGGCTACGAGCAGTACTTC
size: few; V: TRBV5-6; D: .; J: TRBJ2-5; CDR3: CASSSPLHNINGETQYF; DNA: TGTGCCAGCAGCTCGCCACTACATAATATCAACGGAGAGACCCAGTACTTC
size: .; V: TRBV29-1; D: TRBD1; J: TRBJ1-2; CDR3: CSVGTVSAYGYTF; DNA: TGCAGCGTAGGGACAGTATCCGCCTATGGCTACACCTTC
size: many; V: TRBV4-3; D: .; J: TRBJ2-2; CDR3: CASSQEPDTGELFF; DNA: TGCGCCAGCAGCCAAGAGCCTGACACCGGGGAGCTGTTTTTT
size: many; V: TRBV7-8; D: .; J: TRBJ1-2; CDR3: CASSFFLYGYTF; DNA: TGTGCCAGCAGCTTTTTCCTCTATGGCTACACCTTC
size: few; V: TRBV7-9; D: .; J: TRBJ2-6; CDR3: CASSQDLRPYSGANVLTF; DNA: TGTGCCAGCAGCCAAGACCTCAGACCGTACTCTGGGGCCAACGTCCTGACTTTC
size: many; V: TRBV5-5; D: TRBD1; J: TRBJ2-5; CDR3: CASSLGQGVPGTQYF; DNA: TGTGCCAGCAGCTTGGGACAGGGGGTCCCCGGGACCCAGTACTTC